This T cell receptor (beta chain) was sequenced in a study of T cells in localized non-small cell lung cancer. Whole-study findings and limits: Across samples, adjacent lung featured a median roughly 60 of the top 100 tumor clones. T cell clonality was highest in uninvolved adjacent lung, above tumor. It remains possible that heterogeneity exists, since only one tumor region was sequenced. Higher T cell density in the blood was associated with longer overall survival, whereas higher adjacent-lung clonality associated with shorter survival.

A word on this clone: Its antigen is currently unknown.

The data were produced by immunoSEQ multiplex PCR, yet TCRdb's version contains in-frame clones alone and is incomplete. The profile shows 65,000 to 95,000 clones, about three quarters of them singletons. The CDR3 extends over 16 amino acids. Germline V gene lookup returns CDR1 SGHDN and CDR2 FVKESK. V lost 0 bases and J 6 bases, leaving 15 bases between the germline ends. This chain uses TRBV14 with TRBJ2-1, with a tentative D call TRBD1 (5 bases). The sequenced sample was PBMCs, obtained before any cancer treatment. This TCR was sampled from a man aged 40 to 69 with stage II squamous cell lung carcinoma. The CDR3: CASSQETLRQGNEQFF. The CDR3 nucleotides are TGTGCCAGCAGCCAAGAAACGTTGCGCCAGGGCAATGAGCAGTTCTTC.